Each of the 7 T cell receptor beta chains below was sequenced from the same sample in a study of spatial heterogeneity in lung cancer. TCRdb recomputed calls from the 5' RACE reads with MiXCR, one row per CDR3 protein. The repertoire has 55,000 to 70,000 distinct CDR3 sequences, under 7.5% of them found once; the top ten carry about 14%. Regarding time point: sample taken at primary tumor resection. The sample here was PBMCs, taken at surgery. All receptors come from a female donor with early-stage non-small cell lung cancer.

This clonotype was seen at least ten times. V is TRBV7-3 and J is TRBJ2-2; TRBD2 is a possible D gene (5 bases). CDR1 and CDR2 (germline): SGHTA, FQGTGA. The CDR3 loop spans 19 amino acids. V was cut by 1 base and J by 5 bases, with 23 bases left in between. CDR3 sequence reads: CASSLRSSPHPFGTGELFF. As DNA, the CDR3 is TGTGCCAGCAGCTTAAGATCTAGCCCACATCCCTTCGGAACCGGGGAGCTGTTTTTT.

The table lists this clonotype with many counts. This chain uses TRBV5-5 with TRBJ1-1; D perhaps matches TRBD1 (6 bases). CDR3 size: 14 residues. Looked up from germline, CDR1 is SGHKS and CDR2 is YYEKEE (reference sequence). Deletions cut 3 bases from V and 0 bases from J, with 9 bases between. This CDR3 is CASSSRGMNTEAFF. The DNA for the CDR3 is TGTGCCAGCAGCTCCAGGGGAATGAACACTGAAGCTTTCTTT.

Concerning this clonotype itself: This may arise from a read error, as a much more abundant clone is one base away. This rearrangement joins TRBV5-1 to TRBJ2-5; D ambiguous. Germline V lookup: CDR1 SGHRS, CDR2 YFSETQ. Deletions cut 3 bases from V and 10 bases from J, with 13 bases between. The length of the CDR3 is 12 residues. As DNA, the CDR3 is TGCGCCAGCAGCTCGACGTACGTGAGCCAGTACTTC. It yields the protein CASSSTYVSQYF.

This clonotype showed up many times. This sequence joins TRBV12-3 or TRBV12-4 and TRBJ2-3, with D unresolved. This CDR3 is 15 amino acids long. Trimming took 6 bases from V and 0 from J, leaving 13 bases between them. CDR3 in DNA: TGTGCCAGCAGCCCCACTGTCCCTAGCACAGATACGCAGTATTTT. This codes for CASSPTVPSTDTQYF.

This chain uses TRBV7-9 with TRBJ1-5, with D perhaps TRBD1 (5 bases). CDR3 length: 17 amino acids. Trimming stripped 3 bases from V and 6 bases from J, with 21 bases between. In germline, CDR1 is SEHNR, CDR2 FQNEAQ (reference sequence). Here the CDR3 reads CASSFFGGSGLAQPQHF. The CDR3, as DNA: TGTGCCAGCAGCTTCTTCGGGGGGTCAGGGCTGGCTCAGCCCCAGCATTTT.

This clonotype was observed a handful of times. The CDR3 is CASSESGAQDGYTF. Written as DNA, the CDR3 is TGCGCCAGCAGTGAGTCGGGGGCGCAGGATGGCTACACCTTC. The gene calls are TRBV10-2 and TRBJ1-2; perhaps TRBD1 as D (6 bases). This CDR3 has 14 residues. Germline V gives CDR1 WSHSY, CDR2 SAAADI. Deletions cut 0 bases from V and 6 bases from J, with 11 bases between.

The gene calls are TRBV4-1 and TRBJ2-7, with TRBD1 identical over 11 bases. Germline values: CDR1 MGHRA, CDR2 YSYEKL. The V and J ends lost 4 bases and 3 bases, in that order; junction bases with no gene match: 5. This CDR3 has 15 amino acids. The CDR3 reads CASSLGTGGLYEQYV. CDR3 coding DNA: TGCGCCAGCAGCCTCGGGACAGGGGGACTCTACGAGCAGTACGTC.